Listed here are 2 T cell receptor beta chains from one sample, sequenced in a study of T cells in Graves' hyperthyroidism and ophthalmopathy. Amplification targeted TCR beta CDR3 regions from RNA transcripts. The HTBI primer set drove a first-round RT-PCR of the TCR CDR3. Each CDR3 protein gets one entry after TCRdb re-called the multiplex PCR reads with MiXCR. The table has 300,000 to 450,000 distinct CDR3 sequences, about 15% seen once. Sequencing input: blood. The receptors were gathered from a woman aged 60-75 years with Graves' hyperthyroidism.

The rearrangement links TRBV18 to TRBJ1-2; 7 bases are shared with TRBD1. Germline V gives CDR1 KGHSH, CDR2 LQKENI. This CDR3 has 14 amino acids. V dropped 3 bases and J dropped 4; count of bases not matched to a gene: 5. The CDR3 region has the DNA TGTGCCAGCTCACCCGACAGGGAGGCCTATGGCTACACCTTC. Translated: CASSPDREAYGYTF.

This clonotype was found a few times. The chain is built from TRBV18 and TRBJ1-2; D is undetermined. Germline loops: CDR1 KGHSH, CDR2 LQKENI. Trimming took off 4 bases at V and 3 bases at J, with 18 bases between the two ends. CDR3 length equals 16 residues. The CDR3 nucleotides read TGTGCCAGCTCACTCCGGGATCCCCGGGAGGACTATGGCTACACCTTC. This encodes CASSLRDPREDYGYTF.